This entry is about one T cell receptor beta chain. No antigen is known for it. Here immunoSEQ multiplex PCR was the method, and the copy in TCRdb shows in-frame clones only, minus some. Of approximately 40,000 clones in the sample, under 75% were seen once. Between the trimmed V and J ends, which lost 1 base and 0 bases, there was a span of 16 bases. This CDR3 contains 17 residues. The V gene's germline CDR1 is SGHKS and CDR2 YYEKEE (reference sequence). These data belong to a study of vaccination effects on CD4 cells after COVID-19. Within the ViraFEST assay, antigen-specific CD4+ T cells underwent expansion with viral peptide pools prior to sequencing. The authors isolated CD4+ T cells after about 10 days of culture. Nucleocapsid antibodies were negative in the vaccine recipients, who had never had SARS-CoV-2 infection. Every well got some 1.8 million PBMC, which were grown with about 9.9 IU/ml IL-2 and 8.5 to 10 ug/ml peptides. Cultures had half their medium replaced with IL-2 medium on days 3 and 7.

This clonotype was obtained from a human donor who received a COVID-19 vaccine. The sample consisted of CD4+ T cells from PBMCs cultured with SARS-CoV-2 spike peptides, taken before COVID-19 vaccination. V gene TRBV5-5 combines with J gene TRBJ1-1, with a possible D match to TRBD1 (6 bases). The CDR3 spells CASSLKGGASVNTEAFF. The DNA for the CDR3 is TGTGCCAGCAGCTTGAAGGGGGGCGCGTCCGTGAACACTGAAGCTTTCTTT.